Following are 24 T cell receptor beta chains from one sample sequenced in a study of cytomegalovirus exposure and HLA in healthy donors. PCR was performed using 60 Vbeta and 13 Jbeta primers. The data were produced by immunoSEQ multiplex PCR, yet TCRdb's version contains in-frame clones alone and is incomplete. The table lists over 85,000 clones, around three quarters of them singletons. The sequencing sample was made of PBMCs. Receptors originate from a woman aged 30 to 39 in good health and CMV-seronegative.

This chain uses TRBV7-9 with TRBJ2-5; D is ambiguous. Germline V gene sequence: CDR1 SEHNR, CDR2 FQNEAQ (reference sequence). This CDR3 has 14 amino acids. Trimming removed 3 bases from V and 3 bases from J, with 11 bases in between. The CDR3 DNA reads as TGTGCCAGCAGCTTTTTTACTAAGGAAGAGACCCAGTACTTC. Residues: CASSFFTKEETQYF. Variable domain in full (rest from reference TRBV7-9 and TRBJ2-5): DTGVSQNPRHKITKRGQNVTFRCDPISEHNRLYWYRQTLGQGPEFLTYFQNEAQLEKSRLLSDRFSAERPKGSFSTLEIQRTEQGDSAMYLCASSFFTKEETQYFGPGTRLLVL.

There are a few counts of this clone. The V gene is TRBV25-1, the J gene TRBJ2-5; 8 nucleotides match TRBD2. The CDR3 loop spans 14 amino acids. Looked up from germline, CDR1 is MGHDK and CDR2 is SYGVNS. Trimming removed 1 base from V and 3 bases from J; junction bases left unmatched: 1. The CDR3 sequence: CASSEFGGEETQYF. CDR3 nucleotides: TGTGCCAGCAGTGAATTCGGGGGGGAAGAGACCCAGTACTTC.

The chain uses TRBV2 and TRBJ1-5; 8 bases are a match to TRBD1. V gave up 8 bases and J gave up 2 bases; unmatched junction bases: 2. Germline loops: CDR1 SNHLY, CDR2 FYNNEI. The CDR3 runs 13 residues. As DNA, the CDR3 is TGTGCCAGCCTGGGACAGGGCAATCAGCCCCAGCATTTT. This encodes CASLGQGNQPQHF.

The chain is built from TRBV6-5 and TRBJ1-2, with TRBD1 matching over 7 bases. Unmatched junction bases numbered 9, after V lost 6 bases and J lost 5 bases. Germline loops: CDR1 MNHEY, CDR2 SVGAGI. This CDR3 has 14 amino acids. CDR3 residues: CASRGTDFGYGYTF. CDR3 in DNA: TGTGCCAGCAGGGGGACAGACTTTGGGTATGGCTACACCTTC.

V gene TRBV18 combines with J gene TRBJ1-5, with TRBD1 matching 10 bases. In germline, CDR1 is KGHSH, CDR2 LQKENI. The CDR3 loop spans 17 amino acids. J gave up 7 bases and V 6 bases, and 15 bases lay outside the gene matches. This CDR3 is CASSRDSPGQGSQPQHF. In DNA form, the CDR3 reads TGTGCCAGCTCCCGTGATAGCCCGGGACAGGGGTCGCAGCCCCAGCATTTT. Complete variable domain (other parts from reference TRBV18 and TRBJ1-5): NAGVMQNPRHLVRRRGQEARLRCSPMKGHSHVYWYRQLPEEGLKFMVYLQKENIIDESGMPKERFSAEFPKEGPSILRIQQVVRGDSAAYFCASSRDSPGQGSQPQHFGDGTRLSIL.

This chain uses TRBV28 with TRBJ2-7, with TRBD1 matching 8 bases. CDR1 MDHEN and CDR2 SYDVKM come from the germline V gene. The CDR3 length is 15 residues. Losses at the gene ends were 6 bases for V and 7 bases for J; bases not matched to a gene: 14. The CDR3 DNA is TGTGCCAGCAGCTCCCCGGGACAGGTAACGTGGGAGCAGTACTTC. This gives the protein CASSSPGQVTWEQYF.

The J gene is TRBJ1-1, the V gene TRBV19; no clear D gene. V was trimmed by 3 bases and J by 1 base, leaving 3 bases between them. The CDR3 length is 12 residues. Germline CDR1 and CDR2: LNHDA and SQIVND (reference sequence). The chain's CDR3 is CASSIRNTEAFF. The CDR3 coding sequence is TGTGCCAGTAGTATTCGGAACACTGAAGCTTTCTTT.

The chain joins TRBV30 to TRBJ1-1, with D perhaps matching TRBD1 (5 bases). Germline V gene data show CDR1 as GTSNPN and CDR2 as SVGIG (reference sequence). Trimming removed 0 bases from V and 0 bases from J, with 11 bases in between. CDR3 length equals 15 residues. CDR3 region: CAWSVMAGVNTEAFF. The CDR3, as DNA: TGTGCCTGGAGTGTAATGGCGGGGGTGAACACTGAAGCTTTCTTT.

The chain carries TRBV4-3 and TRBJ1-1; maybe TRBD1 (6 bases). CDR3 size: 17 residues. The germline V gene encodes CDR1 LGHNA and CDR2 YSLEER. V shed 0 bases and J shed 0 bases, with 14 bases lying between them. CDR3 nucleotide sequence: TGCGCCAGCAGCCAAGATAGAGGACAGCTCATGAACACTGAAGCTTTCTTT. This encodes CASSQDRGQLMNTEAFF.

The chain carries TRBV6-5 and TRBJ2-3; 8 bases agree with TRBD1. Germline lookup yields CDR1 MNHEY and CDR2 SVGAGI. Trimming took 4 bases from V and 8 from J; bases not matched to a gene: 5. The CDR3 has 13 amino acids. CDR3 protein: CASSSQGAGTQYF. Written as DNA, the CDR3 is TGTGCCAGCAGTTCCCAGGGGGCGGGTACGCAGTATTTT.

This rearrangement joins TRBV5-1 to TRBJ2-2, with 8 bases aligning to TRBD1. This CDR3 contains 12 residues. Germline CDR1 and CDR2: SGHRS and YFSETQ. Trimming at V came to 6 bases and at J to 10 bases, leaving 5 bases not matched to a gene. CDR3 sequence reads: CASTQGAEELFF. CDR3 coding DNA: TGCGCCAGCACTCAGGGGGCCGAGGAGCTGTTTTTT.

J is TRBJ2-6 and V is TRBV5-1; D is unclear. Trimming pared 4 bases from V and 0 bases from J, leaving 8 bases between. The CDR3 is 15 residues long. The germline V gene has CDR1 SGHRS and CDR2 YFSETQ. CDR3 amino acids: CASSQLTSGANVLTF. As DNA, the CDR3 is TGCGCCAGCAGCCAGTTAACCTCTGGGGCCAACGTCCTGACTTTC.

The chain has TRBV7-2 and TRBJ1-1, with D perhaps TRBD1 (5 bases). Germline V lookup: CDR1 SGHTA, CDR2 FQGNSA. Trimming took off 1 base at V and 11 bases at J, with 14 bases between the two ends. This CDR3 contains 13 residues. The CDR3 reads CASSLEDAGRAFF. In DNA form, the CDR3 reads TGTGCCAGCAGCTTAGAGGACGCAGGGCGGGCTTTCTTT.

The genes are TRBV5-3 and TRBJ2-5; the match to TRBD2 covers 8 bases. TRBV5-3 belongs to the ORF category, with a function that is uncertain. CDR3 length: 17 amino acids. V trimming: 3 bases; J trimming: 2 bases; junction bases outside the gene matches: 12. The CDR3 region has the DNA TGTGCCAGAAGCTCCGTTGCCCGGGCGGGAGGTCAAGAGACCCAGTACTTC. Translation gives CARSSVARAGGQETQYF.

The chain links TRBV18 to TRBJ2-2; tentatively, D is TRBD1 (6 bases). This CDR3 contains 15 residues. Per the germline V gene, CDR1 is KGHSH and CDR2 is LQKENI. V was cut by 0 bases and J by 6 bases, with 11 bases left in between. CDR3 nucleotides: TGTGCCAGCTCACCACCTGGCAGGGGTGCCGGGGAGCTGTTTTTT. It is translated as CASSPPGRGAGELFF.

The V and J genes are TRBV29-1 and TRBJ2-2, with D perhaps matching TRBD2 (6 bases). CDR1 and CDR2 from the germline V gene are SQVTM and ANQGSEA. This CDR3 contains 16 residues. The V and J ends lost 5 bases and 4 bases respectively, with 20 bases between them. Here the CDR3 reads CSVYIPSGVGTGELFF. CDR3 DNA sequence: TGCAGCGTTTACATCCCCTCGGGGGTTGGCACCGGGGAGCTGTTTTTT.

The chain carries TRBV6-1 and TRBJ1-2; D is unresolved. CDR1 is MNHNS, CDR2 SASEGT, per germline. Trimming took off 0 bases at V and 14 bases at J, with 13 bases between the two ends. The CDR3 is 12 amino acids. The CDR3 DNA reads TGTGCCAGCAGTGAAGCTGTTGGTGGCCTTACCTTC. The encoded protein is CASSEAVGGLTF.

The gene calls are TRBV13 and TRBJ2-7, with D tentatively TRBD1 (6 bases). The germline V gene encodes CDR1 PRHDT and CDR2 FYEKMQ (reference sequence). The CDR3 length is 14 residues. Trimming removed 6 bases from V and 4 bases from J, with 16 bases in between. The CDR3 DNA sequence: TGTGCCAGCAGAGTACAGGGTCGCGGATACGAGCAGTACTTC. Its protein product is CASRVQGRGYEQYF. The variable domain in full, completed from reference TRBV13 and TRBJ2-7, reads AAGVIQSPRHLIKEKRETATLKCYPIPRHDTVYWYQQGPGQDPQFLISFYEKMQSDKGSIPDRFSAQQFSDYHSELNMSSLELGDSALYFCASRVQGRGYEQYFGPGTRLTVT.

This clone was observed a few times. The chain has TRBV15 and TRBJ2-6; unclear D gene. CDR3 length: 15 residues. V was trimmed by 3 bases and J by 0 bases, leaving 6 bases between them. Germline V gene data show CDR1 as LNHNV and CDR2 as YYDKDF (reference sequence). The CDR3 DNA is TGTGCCACCAGCAGTGACACCTCTGGGGCCAACGTCCTGACTTTC. Amino acids: CATSSDTSGANVLTF.

The chain uses TRBV7-2 and TRBJ2-1; TRBD2 matches at 9 bases. V shed 1 base and J 4 bases; nucleotides not matched to a gene: 2. The CDR3 consists of 15 residues. Germline V lookup: CDR1 SGHTA, CDR2 FQGNSA. The CDR3 sequence: CASSLELAGYNEQFF. DNA for the CDR3: TGTGCCAGCAGCTTAGAGCTAGCGGGATACAATGAGCAGTTCTTC.

This clone was recorded a few times. The chain recombines TRBV18 with TRBJ2-3, with a weak D call TRBD1 (5 bases). The V end lost 8 bases, the J end lost 6 bases, and 24 bases lay between the germline ends. The CDR3 is 16 residues long. Germline CDR1 reads KGHSH; CDR2 reads LQKENI. In DNA form, the CDR3 reads TGTGCCAGCCGATTATCCCAGGGTAGGGCAAGGGATACGCAGTATTTT. Translating gives CASRLSQGRARDTQYF. Drawing the rest from reference TRBV18 and TRBJ2-3, the complete variable domain is NAGVMQNPRHLVRRRGQEARLRCSPMKGHSHVYWYRQLPEEGLKFMVYLQKENIIDESGMPKERFSAEFPKEGPSILRIQQVVRGDSAAYFCASRLSQGRARDTQYFGPGTRLTVL.

The chain uses TRBV5-1 and TRBJ2-7, with 9 bases aligning to TRBD1. V shed 0 bases, J shed 6 bases, and the junction held 10 bases outside the gene matches. The CDR3 has 16 amino acids. The germline V gene encodes CDR1 SGHRS and CDR2 YFSETQ. The CDR3 loop is CASSLAPGQGVGEQYF. CDR3 sequence (DNA): TGCGCCAGCAGCTTGGCCCCGGGACAGGGTGTAGGCGAGCAGTACTTC.

The chain combines TRBV7-2 with TRBJ1-5; D remains unclear. V gave up 0 bases and J gave up 4 bases, with 7 bases separating them. The CDR3 runs to 14 residues. The germline V gene encodes CDR1 SGHTA and CDR2 FQGNSA. CDR3 sequence reads: CASSLATGNQPQHF. The CDR3 DNA reads as TGTGCCAGCAGCTTAGCAACGGGAAATCAGCCCCAGCATTTT.

The chain links TRBV5-1 to TRBJ2-7; 9 bases fit TRBD1. CDR1 SGHRS and CDR2 YFSETQ come from the germline V gene. The length of the CDR3 is 17 residues. Trimming removed 4 bases from V and 3 bases from J; junction bases left unmatched: 14. CDR3: CASSPEGQGYGDYEQYF. CDR3 DNA sequence: TGCGCCAGCAGCCCGGAGGGACAGGGCTACGGAGACTACGAGCAGTACTTC.